This T cell receptor beta chain derives from a study of T cells in Graves' hyperthyroidism and ophthalmopathy (dated by TCRdb to 2018 to 2020). At the level of the whole study: Peripheral blood samples were taken at the time of initial diagnosis, prior to any treatment. Following sampling, methimazole starting at 30 mg daily was given to hyperthyroidism patients, and high-dose intravenous methylprednisolone was given to ophthalmopathy patients. TCR Vbeta CDR3 sequencing of fewer than 150 peripheral blood samples (about 45 ophthalmopathy, under 80 hyperthyroidism and around 17 progressor patients) is reported in the paper. TCR V-J signatures able to tell the groups apart were searched for in a discovery cohort of 90 to 100 patients, of whom about 40 had Graves' ophthalmopathy and 55 to 65 had stable Graves' hyperthyroidism. An independent validation cohort of 18 to 20 hyperthyroidism patients and approximately 17 patients who later progressed to ophthalmopathy tested prospective prediction of ophthalmopathy. In six Graves' hyperthyroidism patients, the study also compared T-cell repertoires from thyroid tissue with T-cell repertoires from blood. For training and testing, the roughly 93 patients in the discovery cohort were randomly divided in a 7:3 ratio.

Stable Graves' hyperthyroidism was defined as the absence of progression to ophthalmopathy over 18 months of follow-up. Hyperthyroidism patients were newly diagnosed, had a disease duration of under 2 months, and were aged 18 to 65 years. Any patient with an uncontrolled infection, another autoimmune disease, pregnancy or lactation was excluded. Diagnoses were established on the basis of clinical symptoms, serum thyroxine and TRAb, thyroid ultrasound, and orbital computed tomography. PBMCs were isolated from approximately 10 ml of fresh peripheral blood by Ficoll-Paque density gradient centrifugation. Total RNA was extracted with Trizol reagent, and quality was checked on an Agilent 2100 Bioanalyzer. Here V drops 5 bases and J drops 2 bases, and the junction holds 9 bases not matched to any gene. For CDR1 and CDR2, the germline V gene lists MNHNS and SASEGT. The cysteine opens and the phenylalanine closes a CDR3 of 15 amino acids. The retained sequence is limited to the CDR3, 45 bases, with the frame set at the first base.

General findings and caveats noted by the study authors: In validation, the model predicted progression to ophthalmopathy with about 71% sensitivity and roughly 72% specificity, a median of 6.5 months before onset. A 13 V-J signature model separated ophthalmopathy from stable hyperthyroidism, with around 91% sensitivity and 81.08% specificity in cross-validation and 80%/75% in testing. Most expanded thyroid clonotypes (frequency above 0.001) were also found in blood, which suggests that blood repertoires may mirror thyroid immune responses. No statistical method was used to set the sample size in advance, and investigators knew the group allocation.

This clonotype showed up many times. Its antigen is still unknown. No much larger clone is present one base from it, and per-base qualities are unavailable. The TCR beta CDR3 regions were amplified from the RNA transcripts. The TCR CDR3 was subjected to a first round of RT-PCR using the HTBI primer set and the Qiagen OneStep RT-PCR kit. The libraries were constructed in a second round of multiplex PCR and then size-selected and purified. Sequencing of the libraries was done on an Illumina HiSeq2000 using paired-end 100 bp reads. In the authors' own workflow: SOAPnuke was used to process the raw data, throwing out any read that contained adapters or uncalled bases, had a mean Phred below 15, or lacked an exact constant-primer or identifier match. COPE v1.2.5 was used to merge high-quality paired reads, and clonotypes were defined as unique nucleotide sequences. MiTCR v1.1 was used to align clonotypes to the IMGT TRBV, TRBD and TRBJ reference segments. The analysis included only V-J combinations with a frequency above 0.0001, which together covered 99% to 99.2% of the repertoires. The TCS score was defined as the ratio of F50 (clonal expansion) to E x V (chaos), calculated using BLOSUM62-based TCRdist between CDR3 peptides within each V-J. Welch's t-statistics and random forest reduced several hundred V-J features to about 13, which were used in a naive Bayes classifier (R e1071). TCRdb reworked the public reads: Q25 trimming with fastp, MiXCR clone assembly, productive beta chains retained. Under each unique CDR3 protein, matching rows form one entry showing the most common genes and DNA. The V and J calls follow TCRdb's processing rather than the paper's. The sample profile shows around 350,000 distinct CDR3 sequences; approximately 20% of them were found once. 3.7% of the sample is taken by the ten largest.

The chain is assembled from TRBV6-1 and TRBJ2-7; TRBD1 agrees with 7 junctional bases. This receptor was taken from a woman between 18 and 29 years old with Graves' hyperthyroidism. The sample taken for sequencing was blood. The CDR3 region has the sequence CASSTPLDRAYEQYF. The base sequence is TGTGCCAGCAGTACCCCTCTTGACAGGGCCTACGAGCAGTACTTC.